The 10 T cell receptor beta chains below all came from one sample that was sequenced in a study of T cell responses to AZD1222 COVID-19 vaccine. This table comes from immunoSEQ multiplex PCR, and its TCRdb copy is limited to in-frame clones, with some not included. The sample yields around 140,000 clones, 80% to 95% seen once. This specimen was peripheral blood, taken 28 days after the second AZD1222 dose. These receptors were taken from an adult who received the AZD1222 COVID-19 vaccine.

The rearrangement joins TRBV13 to TRBJ2-1; D is possibly TRBD2 (6 bases). Germline V gives CDR1 PRHDT, CDR2 FYEKMQ (reference sequence). This CDR3 spans 15 amino acids. V gave up 3 bases and J gave up 0 bases, with 9 bases separating them. For the CDR3, the DNA is TGTGCCAGCAGCTTGGGGGGTAGCTCCTACAATGAGCAGTTCTTC. Translated: CASSLGGSSYNEQFF. The full variable domain, in which reference TRBV13 and TRBJ2-1 provide the parts outside the CDR3, is AAGVIQSPRHLIKEKRETATLKCYPIPRHDTVYWYQQGPGQDPQFLISFYEKMQSDKGSIPDRFSAQQFSDYHSELNMSSLELGDSALYFCASSLGGSSYNEQFFGPGTRLTVL.

The chain couples TRBV3-1 (or the pseudogene TRBV3-2) to TRBJ1-4, with 7 nucleotides matching TRBD1. Germline values: CDR1 LGHDT, CDR2 YNNKEL (reference sequence). J lost 5 bases, V lost 1 base, and 4 bases had no gene match. This CDR3 region has 15 residues. CDR3 amino acids: CASSQGDRLNEKLFF. DNA for the CDR3: TGTGCCAGCAGCCAAGGGGACAGATTAAATGAAAAACTGTTTTTT.

This clone has more than one count but fewer than ten. The chain carries TRBV19 and TRBJ1-1; no reliable D call. CDR1 LNHDA and CDR2 SQIVND come from the germline V gene (reference sequence). The CDR3 runs 13 residues. V was cut by 5 bases and J by 0 bases, with 7 bases left in between. CDR3 loop: CASSATLNTEAFF. CDR3 DNA sequence: TGTGCCAGTAGTGCCACACTGAACACTGAAGCTTTCTTT.

This rearrangement joins TRBV5-1 to TRBJ2-3, with D perhaps matching TRBD2 (5 bases). Germline V gene data show CDR1 as SGHRS and CDR2 as YFSETQ. V was trimmed by 3 bases and J by 5 bases, leaving 16 bases between them. This CDR3 comprises 15 residues. The CDR3 DNA is TGCGCCAGCAGCTCCGGGGTAGGTGTTAGAGATACGCAGTATTTT. It is translated as CASSSGVGVRDTQYF.

This clone has a single count. The rearrangement joins TRBV7-9 to TRBJ2-1; TRBD2 might be the D (5 bases). CDR1 is SEHNR and CDR2 is FQNEAQ in the germline V gene (reference sequence). V dropped 6 bases and J dropped 4 bases, with 19 bases sitting between them. The CDR3 totals 16 residues. As DNA, the CDR3 is TGTGCCAGCAGTCCACCGGGGAGTGGTCTTTACAATGAGCAGTTCTTC. This sequence encodes CASSPPGSGLYNEQFF.

J is TRBJ1-2 and V is TRBV11-2; 9 bases map to TRBD1. V gave up 7 bases and J gave up 7 bases; unmatched junction bases: 10. The CDR3 runs 14 residues. In germline, CDR1 is SGHAT, CDR2 FQNNGV. The CDR3 reads CASTLGDRAAGYTF. The CDR3 bases are TGTGCCAGCACCCTCGGGGACAGGGCGGCTGGCTACACCTTC. The whole variable domain, remainder taken from reference TRBV11-2 and TRBJ1-2, is EAGVAQSPRYKIIEKRQSVAFWCNPISGHATLYWYQQILGQGPKLLIQFQNNGVVDDSQLPKDRFSAERLKGVDSTLKIQPAKLEDSAVYLCASTLGDRAAGYTFGSGTRLTVV.

This clone has just one count. The chain joins TRBV7-9 to TRBJ1-1; perhaps TRBD1 as D (6 bases). From germline, CDR1 is SEHNR and CDR2 FQNEAQ (reference sequence). The CDR3 has 15 residues. V lost 4 bases, J lost 1 base, and 13 bases lay in between. CDR3 DNA: TGTGCCAGCAGCTCTTGGGGGGCCGGGAACACTGAAGCTTTCTTT. It yields the protein CASSSWGAGNTEAFF.

The chain employs TRBV2 and TRBJ1-3; D possibly corresponds to TRBD1 (5 bases). Trimming removed 11 bases at V and 0 bases at J, with 14 bases between. Per germline, CDR1 SNHLY and CDR2 FYNNEI. This CDR3 spans 14 amino acids. As DNA, the CDR3 is TGTGCCCAACTGGGGCAGGTCTCTGGAAACACCATATATTTT. It yields the protein CAQLGQVSGNTIYF.

This clone was seen just once. The V and J genes are TRBV27 and TRBJ1-4, with 8 bases lining up with TRBD1. Germline V gene sequence: CDR1 MNHEY, CDR2 SMNVEV (reference sequence). The CDR3 is made up of 15 amino acids. V lost 5 bases, J lost 5 bases, and 7 bases stayed unmatched. The CDR3 nucleotides are TGTGCCAGCAGTCCACGACAGGGGAGGAATGAAAAACTGTTTTTT. This encodes CASSPRQGRNEKLFF.

The chain carries TRBV19 and TRBJ1-1; no firm D call. Trimming shortened V by 3 bases and J by 7 bases, and 6 bases separated the two germline ends. Per germline, CDR1 LNHDA and CDR2 SQIVND (reference sequence). The CDR3 spans 11 residues. The CDR3, as DNA: TGTGCCAGTAGTATGACATTTGAAGCTTTCTTT. Translated: CASSMTFEAFF.